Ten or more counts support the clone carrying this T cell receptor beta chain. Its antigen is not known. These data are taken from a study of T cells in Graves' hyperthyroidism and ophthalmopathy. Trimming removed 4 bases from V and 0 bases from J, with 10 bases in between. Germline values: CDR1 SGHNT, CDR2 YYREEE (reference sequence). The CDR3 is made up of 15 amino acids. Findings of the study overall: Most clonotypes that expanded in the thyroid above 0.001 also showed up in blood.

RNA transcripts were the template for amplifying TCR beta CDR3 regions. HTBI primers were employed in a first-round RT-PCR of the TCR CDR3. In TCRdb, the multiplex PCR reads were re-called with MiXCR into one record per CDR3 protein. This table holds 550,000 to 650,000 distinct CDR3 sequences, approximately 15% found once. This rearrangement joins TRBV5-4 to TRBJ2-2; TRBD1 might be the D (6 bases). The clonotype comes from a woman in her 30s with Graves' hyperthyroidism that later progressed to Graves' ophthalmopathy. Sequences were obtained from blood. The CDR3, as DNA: TGTGCCAGCAGCATGACAGGTTCGAACACCGGGGAGCTGTTTTTT. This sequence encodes CASSMTGSNTGELFF.